The rows below give T cell receptor beta chains drawn from one sample of a study of control samples from healthy donors and cancer patients. Data came from immunoSEQ multiplex PCR; TCRdb stores just in-frame clones and leaves some out. This sample carries about 77,000 clones, around 92% of them seen once, and the ten largest clones take approximately 6%. Sequences were obtained from blood. These receptors originate from an older woman in good health. Each CDR3 is given with its conserved first and last residue. The D gene is left open where the match is weak. Rows may omit the clone size; those that give it use once, few, many or a size class.

clone size	J gene	V gene	D gene	CDR3 DNA	CDR3 protein
.	TRBJ2-2	TRBV5-1	.	TGCGCCAGCAGCTTGTCATCTCGGGGGGAGCTGTTTTTT	CASSLSSRGELFF
.	TRBJ2-1	TRBV15	.	TGTGCCACCAGCAGAGCTGGGTCCCAAGCGGAGCAGTTCTTC	CATSRAGSQAEQFF
.	TRBJ2-3	TRBV4-1	TRBD2	TGCGCCAGCAGCCAAGCTCGCGGGACTAGCGGAAACACAGATACGCAGTATTTT	CASSQARGTSGNTDTQYF
.	TRBJ2-3	TRBV12-2	.	TGTGCAAGTCGCCTCCCAGACAAAGATTGCACAGATACGCAGTATTTT	CASRLPDKDCTDTQYF
.	TRBJ2-2	TRBV3-1/TRBV3-2	.	TGTGCCAGCAGCCAAGTCAGGGTGGTGGGGGAGCTGTTTTTT	CASSQVRVVGELFF
.	TRBJ2-5	TRBV7-2	TRBD2	TGTGCCAGCAGCTCAGGACTAGCGGGAGCCCAAGAGACCCAGTACTTC	CASSSGLAGAQETQYF
.	TRBJ1-4	TRBV6-6	.	TGTGCCAGCAGTTACTCCGGCGGGCGCAGTGAAAAACTGTTTTTT	CASSYSGGRSEKLFF
.	TRBJ2-1	TRBV30	TRBD2	TGTGCCTGGAGTGTAACGGCGGGAGGTGAGCAGTTCTTC	CAWSVTAGGEQFF
.	TRBJ2-1	TRBV30	TRBD2	TGTGCCTGGAGCGGAACTAGCGGAGCTCTCGGCGAGCAGTTCTTC	CAWSGTSGALGEQFF
.	TRBJ2-5	TRBV10-3	TRBD2	TGTGCCACCCACTCCCCGGGAGGGATGGGGGAGACCCAGTACTTC	CATHSPGGMGETQYF
.	TRBJ1-2	TRBV20-1	.	TGCAGTGCTAGTCCCGCTAACTATGGCTACACCTTC	CSASPANYGYTF
.	TRBJ1-3	TRBV2	TRBD1	TGTGCCAGCAGGAAGGGGGACAGCCGATATGACTCTGGAAACACCATATATTTT	CASRKGDSRYDSGNTIYF
.	TRBJ2-1	TRBV2	.	TGTGCCAGCAGTGACAGGGGAATCAATGAGCAGTTCTTC	CASSDRGINEQFF
.	TRBJ1-1	TRBV7-2	TRBD1	TGTGCCAGCAGCACACTCCCCCGGGACAGGGACACTGAAGCTTTCTTT	CASSTLPRDRDTEAFF
.	TRBJ2-1	TRBV24-1	.	TGTGCCACCAGTGATTTAAGGGGCGGACCACATCAGTTCTTC	CATSDLRGGPHQFF
.	TRBJ1-1	TRBV5-1	.	TGCGCCAGCAGCTTGGGACAGGAATTTCTAGTGACTGAAGCTTTCTTT	CASSLGQEFLVTEAFF
.	TRBJ2-7	TRBV6-2/TRBV6-3	TRBD2	TGTGCCAGCAGTTCCATCCGGGAGGGTAACGAGCAGTACTTC	CASSSIREGNEQYF
.	TRBJ1-1	TRBV5-1	.	TGCGCCAGCAGCGTAGCCCCCCAGAACACTGAAGCTTTCTTT	CASSVAPQNTEAFF
once	TRBJ1-5	TRBV19	.	TGTGCCAGTAGTGCCTGGGAGGGCCAGCCCCAGCATTTT	CASSAWEGQPQHF
.	TRBJ2-7	TRBV28	TRBD1	TGTGCCAGCAGTAAGGGGGACAGGGTAAACGAGCAGTACTTC	CASSKGDRVNEQYF
.	TRBJ2-7	TRBV7-8	TRBD2	TGTGCCAGCAGCCCGAGGACTAGCGGGAGGGACTACGAGCAGTACTTC	CASSPRTSGRDYEQYF
.	TRBJ1-1	TRBV30	.	TGTGCCTGGGACGTCAGGATGAACACTGAAGCTTTCTTT	CAWDVRMNTEAFF
.	TRBJ2-7	TRBV7-3	.	TGTGCCAGCAGCTTAACGGCCGACAGCTACGAGCAGTACTTC	CASSLTADSYEQYF
.	TRBJ2-1	TRBV4-1	.	TGCGCCAGCAGCCAAGGAGGGTGGCTAGGTCTGCCACGCTACAATGAGCAGTTCTTC	CASSQGGWLGLPRYNEQFF
.	TRBJ1-2	TRBV23-1	TRBD1	TGCGCCAGCAGTCAATTCCGACAGGGCCTTGGCTATGGCTACACCTTC	CASSQFRQGLGYGYTF
.	TRBJ1-5	TRBV18	TRBD1	TGTGCCAGCTCACCACGACAGGGAACTCAGCCCCAGCATTTT	CASSPRQGTQPQHF
.	TRBJ1-5	TRBV28	.	TGTGCCAGCAGTTTGCCGTCCCAGGGCAATCAGCCCCAGCATTTT	CASSLPSQGNQPQHF
.	TRBJ2-3	TRBV29-1	.	TGCAGCGTCCACCGGACATCTAGCACAGATACGCAGTATTTT	CSVHRTSSTDTQYF
.	TRBJ1-2	TRBV12-3/TRBV12-4	.	TGTGCCAGCAGTCCCCGGGGGACTGGGGGCTACACCTTC	CASSPRGTGGYTF
few	TRBJ2-3	TRBV27	.	TGTGCCAGCAGTCCGGGGACGGGACTTAGCATTTGGACGCAGTATTTT	CASSPGTGLSIWTQYF
once	TRBJ2-7	TRBV19	.	TGTGCCAGTAGCACCGGACTACGGGTTCCCGATGAGCAGTACTTC	CASSTGLRVPDEQYF
.	TRBJ1-5	TRBV21-1	.	TGTGCCAGGACGTCAGGCGATAGCAATCAGCCCCAGCATTTT	CARTSGDSNQPQHF
.	TRBJ2-7	TRBV28	TRBD1	TGTGCCAGCAGTTTATTTGGACAGGGAACCTACGAGCAGTACTTC	CASSLFGQGTYEQYF
once	TRBJ1-3	TRBV21-1	.	TGTGCCAGCAGCGCCCACCGGGACAGGGATAACACCATATATTTT	CASSAHRDRDNTIYF
.	TRBJ2-1	TRBV6-4	TRBD2	TGTGCCAGCAGTGTTCTAGCGGGAGATAACAATGAGCAGTTCTTC	CASSVLAGDNNEQFF
.	TRBJ1-2	TRBV3-1/TRBV3-2	TRBD1	TGTGCCAGCAGCCAAGAGGGACAGGGGGCTGGAAGCTACACCTTC	CASSQEGQGAGSYTF
.	TRBJ2-5	TRBV11-2	.	TGTGCCAGCAGCTCGTGGGGGCCCGGAGAGACCCAGTACTTC	CASSSWGPGETQYF
once	TRBJ2-2	TRBV11-2	.	TGTGCCAGCAGCTTAAGCCTTGGGGAGCTGTTTTTT	CASSLSLGELFF
.	TRBJ2-7	TRBV6-2/TRBV6-3	.	TGTGCCAGCAGTGATCGACAGCCCTCCTACGAGCAGTACTTC	CASSDRQPSYEQYF
.	TRBJ1-2	TRBV10-3	TRBD1	TGTGCCATCAGTGGGACAGGGCCTGGCTACACCTTC	CAISGTGPGYTF
.	TRBJ2-1	TRBV19	.	TGTGCCAGTAACGGGACGGGAAGAAGTGTTGAGCAGTTCTTC	CASNGTGRSVEQFF
.	TRBJ1-1	TRBV27	.	TGTGCCAGCAGTTTAGTGACAGGTTACACTGAAGCTTTCTTT	CASSLVTGYTEAFF
.	TRBJ2-2	TRBV19	.	TGTGCCAGTAGTATAGCCGGGACTCTCGGGGAGCTGTTTTTT	CASSIAGTLGELFF
.	TRBJ1-1	TRBV7-2	.	TGTGCCAGCAGCTTAGTTTGGGGGACTGAAGCTTTCTTT	CASSLVWGTEAFF
few	TRBJ2-2	TRBV6-4	.	TGTGCCAGCAGTGACGGGATCGGGCACACCGGGGAGCTGTTTTTT	CASSDGIGHTGELFF
.	TRBJ1-5	TRBV7-8	.	TGTGCCAGCAGCTTAATTTGGGGGGAAGATCAGCCCCAGCATTTT	CASSLIWGEDQPQHF
.	TRBJ2-7	TRBV18	TRBD1	TGTGCCAGCACGCCCCCGGGACAGGGGTTCCAGCAGTACTTC	CASTPPGQGFQQYF
once	TRBJ1-2	TRBV2	.	TGTGCCAGCAGTTCGATCACCCCCAACTATGGCTACACCTTC	CASSSITPNYGYTF
.	TRBJ1-2	TRBV7-2	TRBD1	TGTGCCAGCAGCCCGGACAGGAAAGCTAACTATGGCTACACCTTC	CASSPDRKANYGYTF